The subject of this entry is one TCR beta chain. The data were taken from a study of T cell responses to AZD1222 COVID-19 vaccine. This table comes from immunoSEQ multiplex PCR, and its TCRdb copy is limited to in-frame clones, with some not included. Of around 130,000 clones listed, about 90% are singletons. The sample consisted of peripheral blood, taken on day 0 of AZD1222 vaccination. The receptor was isolated from an adult in good health.

CDR3 region: CASSSGGGENQPQHF. In DNA, the CDR3 is TGTGCCAGCAGCTCAGGGGGTGGGGAGAATCAGCCCCAGCATTTT. The chain has TRBV11-2 and TRBJ1-5; TRBD1 matches 7 bases. V lost 4 bases, J lost 4 bases, and 7 bases stayed unmatched. This CDR3 has 15 amino acids. Germline V gives CDR1 SGHAT, CDR2 FQNNGV.